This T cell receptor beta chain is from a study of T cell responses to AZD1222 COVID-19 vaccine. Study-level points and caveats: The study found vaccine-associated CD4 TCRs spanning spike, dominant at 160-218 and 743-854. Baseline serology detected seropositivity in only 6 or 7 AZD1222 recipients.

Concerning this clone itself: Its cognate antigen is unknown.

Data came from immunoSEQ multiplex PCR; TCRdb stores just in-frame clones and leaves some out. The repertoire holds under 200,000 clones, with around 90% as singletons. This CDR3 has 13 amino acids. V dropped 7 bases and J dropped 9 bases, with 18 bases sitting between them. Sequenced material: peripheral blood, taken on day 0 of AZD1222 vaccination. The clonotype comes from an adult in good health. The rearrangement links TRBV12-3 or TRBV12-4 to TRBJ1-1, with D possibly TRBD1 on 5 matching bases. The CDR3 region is CASTALQGAKAFF. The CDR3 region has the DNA TGTGCCAGCACCGCGCTCCAGGGTGCAAAAGCTTTCTTT.